Below are 15 T cell receptor beta chains sequenced from a single sample in a study of T cells in Graves' hyperthyroidism and ophthalmopathy. Using RNA transcripts as the source, TCR beta CDR3 regions were amplified. RT-PCR in the first round (using the HTBI primer set) targeted the TCR CDR3. Via MiXCR, TCRdb re-called the multiplex PCR reads, giving one row per CDR3 protein. The profile covers approximately 700,000 distinct CDR3 sequences, with over 15% appearing a single time and over 7.5% taken by the ten largest. Sequenced: blood. These receptors came from a man younger than 35 with Graves' hyperthyroidism.

This clonotype was found many times. The chain has TRBV18 and TRBJ2-4, with D possibly matching TRBD2 (6 bases). CDR3 length: 15 amino acids. In germline, CDR1 is KGHSH, CDR2 LQKENI. The ends were cut back, 6 bases at V and 6 bases at J, with 18 bases in the middle. The CDR3 region is CASSRGAGWLNIQYF. The DNA for the CDR3 is TGTGCCAGCTCCCGAGGGGCGGGATGGTTAAACATTCAGTACTTC.

J is TRBJ1-1 and V is TRBV5-1; TRBD1 might be the D (5 bases). The CDR3 has 16 residues. V lost 0 bases and J lost 6, with 18 bases in between. Germline values: CDR1 SGHRS, CDR2 YFSETQ. The CDR3 here is CASSLDGGGTEAEAFF. For the CDR3, the DNA is TGCGCCAGCAGCTTGGATGGGGGAGGGACGGAGGCTGAAGCTTTCTTT.

The J gene is TRBJ2-5, the V gene TRBV15; D gene uncertain. V was shortened by 4 bases and J by 2 bases, with 14 bases between the two germline ends. The CDR3 covers 15 residues. Germline CDR1 and CDR2: LNHNV and YYDKDF (reference sequence). The DNA for the CDR3 is TGTGCCACCAGCAATGGGGATTGGCAACAAGAGACCCAGTACTTC. Its translation is CATSNGDWQQETQYF.

This clonotype came up a few times. The chain employs TRBV20-1 and TRBJ2-1; D unclear. CDR1 is DFQATT, CDR2 SNEGSKA, per germline (reference sequence). The CDR3 is 12 residues long. V lost 3 bases to trimming and J lost 6 bases, with 9 bases between them. CDR3 nucleotide sequence: TGCAGTGCTAGGTCTAGAACCAATGAGCAGTTCTTC. Its translation is CSARSRTNEQFF.

This clonotype was recorded many times. This rearrangement joins TRBV20-1 to TRBJ2-3, with 9 bases lining up with TRBD1. The CDR3 has 14 amino acids. Trimming took 6 bases from V and 2 from J; bases not matched to a gene: 6. The germline V gene encodes CDR1 DFQATT and CDR2 SNEGSKA (reference sequence). CDR3 sequence (DNA): TGCAGTGCCCAGGGACAGGGAAACACAGATACGCAGTATTTT. Translated: CSAQGQGNTDTQYF.

The chain joins TRBV20-1 to TRBJ1-1, with D maybe TRBD1 (5 bases). Trimming removed 6 bases at V and 3 bases at J, with 14 bases between. The CDR3 loop spans 13 amino acids. Per the germline V gene, CDR1 is DFQATT and CDR2 is SNEGSKA (reference sequence). The CDR3 DNA sequence: TGCAGTGCCCCGGGGCGGAGGGACACTGAAGCTTTCTTT. It translates to CSAPGRRDTEAFF.

This clonotype was counted many times. V gene TRBV5-1 combines with J gene TRBJ1-1; D call uncertain. Germline CDR1 is SGHRS and CDR2 is YFSETQ. The CDR3 length is 14 residues. V dropped 7 bases and J dropped 0 bases, with 13 bases sitting between them. This chain's CDR3 is CASRATDMNTEAFF. The CDR3 bases are TGCGCCAGCCGAGCAACTGACATGAACACTGAAGCTTTCTTT.

The chain links TRBV9 to TRBJ2-1; D gene ambiguous. Germline assignment: CDR1 SGDLS and CDR2 YYNGEE. There are 17 residues in the CDR3. V lost 0 bases to trimming and J lost 5 bases, with 18 bases between them. The CDR3 region is CASSVESRADRDNEQFF. CDR3 coding DNA: TGTGCCAGCAGCGTAGAGTCCCGGGCAGATCGCGACAATGAGCAGTTCTTC.

This clonotype showed up just a few times. The V and J genes are TRBV29-1 and TRBJ2-2; weak D call: TRBD2 (6 bases). This CDR3 contains 16 residues. Trimming removed 1 base at V and 2 bases at J, with 14 bases between. Germline V gives CDR1 SQVTM, CDR2 ANQGSEA. In DNA form, the CDR3 reads TGCAGCGTTGAAGGGGTTAGCGGCCACAACACCGGGGAGCTGTTTTTT. It yields the protein CSVEGVSGHNTGELFF.

In this sample, this clonotype turned up many times. The gene calls are TRBV2 and TRBJ2-7; D not certain. Germline V CDR1 and CDR2: SNHLY, FYNNEI. V shed 8 bases and J shed 2 bases, with 19 bases lying between them. This CDR3 is built from 15 residues. The CDR3 sequence: CASSWGTPGTYEQYF. CDR3 nucleotides: TGTGCCAGCTCCTGGGGTACGCCCGGTACCTACGAGCAGTACTTC.

This clonotype was counted ten times or more. This sequence joins TRBV12-3 or TRBV12-4 and TRBJ2-5; TRBD2 matches at 9 bases. Trimming cost V 5 bases and J 5 bases; bases outside gene matches: 6. The CDR3 covers 14 residues. CDR3 nucleotide sequence: TGTGCCAGCAGTAACATAGCGGGAGACGAGACCCAGTACTTC. This gives the protein CASSNIAGDETQYF.

The chain joins TRBV4-2 to TRBJ1-5; no clear D. This CDR3 spans 15 amino acids. V lost 1 base and J 0 bases, leaving 7 bases between the germline ends. In germline, CDR1 is LGHNA, CDR2 YNFKEQ. CDR3 protein: CASSQGGNSNQPQHF. DNA of the CDR3: TGTGCCAGCAGCCAAGGAGGGAATAGCAATCAGCCCCAGCATTTT.

The gene calls are TRBV7-9 and TRBJ2-7; a possible D gene is TRBD1 (6 bases). The V gene lost 0 bases and the J gene lost 0 bases, with 12 bases spanning the gap. CDR3 length: 16 residues. Germline V gene sequence: CDR1 SEHNR, CDR2 FQNEAQ (reference sequence). The CDR3 DNA reads as TGTGCCAGCAGCTTAGCGCCGGGACATAGCTCCTACGAGCAGTACTTC. This codes for CASSLAPGHSSYEQYF.

V usage is TRBV7-8 and J usage is TRBJ2-7, with D perhaps matching TRBD2 (6 bases). Germline CDR1 SGHVS, CDR2 FQNEAQ. V lost 0 bases and J 3 bases, leaving 9 bases between the germline ends. The CDR3 sequence is 14 residues long. CDR3: CASSLAGEDYEQYF. CDR3 DNA: TGTGCCAGCAGCTTAGCCGGGGAGGACTACGAGCAGTACTTC.

The sample holds many counts of this clonotype. The chain joins TRBV20-1 to TRBJ2-7, with 8 nucleotides matching TRBD1. The CDR3 covers 14 residues. Trimming removed 2 bases from V and 9 bases from J; junction bases left unmatched: 12. Germline-derived CDR1 and CDR2 are DFQATT and SNEGSKA (reference sequence). The DNA for the CDR3 is TGCAGTGCTAGACAGGGACAGGTCCGAGCGGTGCAGTACTTC. This codes for CSARQGQVRAVQYF.